This T cell receptor (beta chain) appears in the sequencing data of a study of T-cell reconstitution after alpha-beta-depleted transplantation in children. The study's findings and limits: As was reported, about two months after transplant, alpha-beta T cells came from several hundred expanded graft clones. One year post-transplant, T-cell counts and diversity were largely derived from T cells produced anew. Day-60 TCRbeta diversity that was high in some patients was derived from surviving recipient T cells and thymic progenitors.

The CDR3 runs 14 residues. V lost 1 base and J lost 4, with 11 bases in between. The germline CDR1 and CDR2 sequences are LGHDT and YNNKEL (reference sequence). Construction of the TCRbeta library involved unique molecular identifiers. TCRdb ran MiXCR on the PCR reads and lists one entry per CDR3 protein. This table holds hundreds of thousands of distinct CDR3 sequences, 13% found once. There are a few counts of this clonotype. Its specificity is not known. The chain recombines TRBV3-1 with TRBJ2-7; unclear D gene. The source was PBMCs, collected before TCRalphabeta/CD19-depleted stem cell transplant. The sequence came from a girl aged 2 to 9 with congenital amegakaryocytic thrombocytopenia, due to receive a stem cell transplant. CDR3 sequence: CASSQAFSQYEQYF. The CDR3 nucleotides are TGTGCCAGCAGCCAAGCATTTTCCCAATACGAGCAGTACTTC.